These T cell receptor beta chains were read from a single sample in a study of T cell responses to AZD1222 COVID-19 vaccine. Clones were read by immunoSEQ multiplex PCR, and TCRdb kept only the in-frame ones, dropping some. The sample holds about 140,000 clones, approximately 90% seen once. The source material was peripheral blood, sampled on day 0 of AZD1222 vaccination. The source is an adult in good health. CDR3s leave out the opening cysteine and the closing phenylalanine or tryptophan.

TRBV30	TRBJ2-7	AWARGTGSTYEQY
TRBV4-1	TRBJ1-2	ASSQVQGTYGYT
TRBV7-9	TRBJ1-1	ASSFGQGNTEAF
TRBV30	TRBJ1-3	AWSAIGTGRSGNTIY
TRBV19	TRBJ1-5	ASSNPGGSNQPQH
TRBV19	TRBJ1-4	ASIGQNEKLF
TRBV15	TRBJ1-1	ATSRGTNTEAF
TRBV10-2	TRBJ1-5	ASSETGGRSNQPQH
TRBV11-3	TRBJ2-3	ASSVDRGRFTDTQY
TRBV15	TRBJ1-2	ATSRDYGQGINYGYT
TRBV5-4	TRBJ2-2	ASSPPYRGNTGELF
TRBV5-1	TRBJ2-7	ASSLLGTAGEQY
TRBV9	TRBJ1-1	ASSGGDRSWIEAF
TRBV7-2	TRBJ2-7	ASSTTSGHSYEQY
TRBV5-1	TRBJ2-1	ASSLGLGSGNEQF
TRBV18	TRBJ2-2	ASSPVSGRIVATGELF
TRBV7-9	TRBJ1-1	ASSLVGGWEDNTEAF
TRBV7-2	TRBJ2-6	ASSFEGTSGANVLT
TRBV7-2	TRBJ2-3	ASSLGTGITSTDTQY
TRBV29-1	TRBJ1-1	SVNTPGGVAF
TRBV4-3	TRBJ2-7	ASSQGLADSYEQY
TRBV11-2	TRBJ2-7	ASSLGVGTHYEQY
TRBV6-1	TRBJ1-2	ASSETWTGDYGYT
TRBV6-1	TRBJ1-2	ASSEAIVGTRGYT
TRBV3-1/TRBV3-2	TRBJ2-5	ASATASGGIETQY
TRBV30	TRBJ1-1	AWSVVENTEAF
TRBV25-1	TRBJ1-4	ASSEHTGRKLF
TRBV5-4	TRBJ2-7	ASRGAGTHEQY
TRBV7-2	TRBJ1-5	ASSRDRGSNQPQH
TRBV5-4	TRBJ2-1	ASSGAGGTFYEQF
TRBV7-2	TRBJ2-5	ASSQYRLAGGPGTQY
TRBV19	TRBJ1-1	ASNPTESWTEAF
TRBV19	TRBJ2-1	ASTLSGGGLYNEQF
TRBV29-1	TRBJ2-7	SAVGSYEQY
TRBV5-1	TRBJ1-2	ASSPQGAGYT
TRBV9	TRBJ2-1	ASSVAGPTSYNEQF
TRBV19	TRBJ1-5	ASSMQGDNQPQH
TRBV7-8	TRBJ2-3	ASSSMRGWRAITDTQY
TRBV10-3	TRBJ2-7	AISESGGLYEQY
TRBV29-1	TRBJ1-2	SPGGYDYT
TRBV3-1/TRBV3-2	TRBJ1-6	ASSQDRRFSLNSPLH
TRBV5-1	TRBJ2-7	ASSLETGGYEQY
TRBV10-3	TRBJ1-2	AISETGAGGYT
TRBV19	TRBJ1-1	ASSPTGGIAEAF